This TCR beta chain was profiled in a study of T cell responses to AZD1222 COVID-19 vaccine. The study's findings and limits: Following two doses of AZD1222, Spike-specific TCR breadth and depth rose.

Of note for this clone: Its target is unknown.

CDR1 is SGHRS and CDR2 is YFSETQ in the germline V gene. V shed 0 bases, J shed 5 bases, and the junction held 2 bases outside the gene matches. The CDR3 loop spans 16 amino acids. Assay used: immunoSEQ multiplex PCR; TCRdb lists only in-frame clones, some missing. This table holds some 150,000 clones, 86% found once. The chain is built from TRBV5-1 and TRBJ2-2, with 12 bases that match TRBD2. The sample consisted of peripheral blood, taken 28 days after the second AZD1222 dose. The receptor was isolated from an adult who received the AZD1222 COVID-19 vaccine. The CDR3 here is CASSLGTSGETGELFF. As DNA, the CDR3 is TGCGCCAGCAGCTTGGGGACTAGCGGGGAGACCGGGGAGCTGTTTTTT.